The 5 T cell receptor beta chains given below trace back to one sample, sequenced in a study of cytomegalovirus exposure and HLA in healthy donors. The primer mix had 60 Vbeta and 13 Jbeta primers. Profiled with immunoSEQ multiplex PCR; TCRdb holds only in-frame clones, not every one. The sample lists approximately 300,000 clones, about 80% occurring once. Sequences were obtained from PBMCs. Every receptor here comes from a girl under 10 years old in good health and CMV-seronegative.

Here the CDR3 DNA reads TGTGCCAGCAGTTCGTCGTCTCCCCCCCCCGGGGGGACAACACTGTACGAGCAGTACTTC. It yields the protein CASSSSSPPPGGTTLYEQYF. The V gene is TRBV28, the J gene TRBJ2-7, with D maybe TRBD2 (7 bases). Deletions cut 4 bases from V and 4 bases from J, with 32 bases between. CDR1 is MDHEN, CDR2 SYDVKM, per germline. The CDR3 is 20 residues long.

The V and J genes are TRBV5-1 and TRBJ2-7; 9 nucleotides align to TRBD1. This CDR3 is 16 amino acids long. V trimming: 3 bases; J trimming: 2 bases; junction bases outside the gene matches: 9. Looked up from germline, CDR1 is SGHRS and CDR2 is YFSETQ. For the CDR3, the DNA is TGCGCCAGCAGCTGGGATCGGGACAGGGAGACCTACGAGCAGTACTTC. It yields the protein CASSWDRDRETYEQYF.

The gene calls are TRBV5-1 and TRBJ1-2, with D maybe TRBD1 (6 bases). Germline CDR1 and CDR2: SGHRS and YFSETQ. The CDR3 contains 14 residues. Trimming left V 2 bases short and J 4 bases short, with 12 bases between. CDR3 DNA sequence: TGCGCCAGCAGCTTAGGGGGGGCTACCTATGGCTACACCTTC. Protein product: CASSLGGATYGYTF.

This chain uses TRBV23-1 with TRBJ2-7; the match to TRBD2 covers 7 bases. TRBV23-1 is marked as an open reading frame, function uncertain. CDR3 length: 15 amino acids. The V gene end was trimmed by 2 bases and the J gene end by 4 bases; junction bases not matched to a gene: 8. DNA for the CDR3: TGCGCCAGCAGTCAACCCCGGGGTAGCGGGTACGAGCAGTACTTC. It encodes CASSQPRGSGYEQYF.

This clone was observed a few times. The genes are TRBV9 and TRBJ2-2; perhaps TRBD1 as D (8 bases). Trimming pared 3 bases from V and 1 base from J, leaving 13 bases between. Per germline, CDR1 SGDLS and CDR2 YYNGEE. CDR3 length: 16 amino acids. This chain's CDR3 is CASSAGGTGNTGELFF. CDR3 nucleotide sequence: TGTGCCAGCAGCGCCGGGGGGACAGGGAACACCGGGGAGCTGTTTTTT.